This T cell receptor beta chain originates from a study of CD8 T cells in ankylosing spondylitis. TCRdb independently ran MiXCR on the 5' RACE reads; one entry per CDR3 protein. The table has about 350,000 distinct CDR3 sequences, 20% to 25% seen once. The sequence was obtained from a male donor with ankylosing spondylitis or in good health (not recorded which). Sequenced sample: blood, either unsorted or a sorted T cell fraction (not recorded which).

The DNA for the CDR3 is TGTGCCAGCAGTTTAGGATGGGGGAACACTGAAGCTTTCTTT. It codes for CASSLGWGNTEAFF. V gene TRBV12-3 or TRBV12-4 combines with J gene TRBJ1-1; D gene ambiguous. V lost 1 base and J 1 base, leaving 7 bases between the germline ends. The CDR3 spans 14 residues.